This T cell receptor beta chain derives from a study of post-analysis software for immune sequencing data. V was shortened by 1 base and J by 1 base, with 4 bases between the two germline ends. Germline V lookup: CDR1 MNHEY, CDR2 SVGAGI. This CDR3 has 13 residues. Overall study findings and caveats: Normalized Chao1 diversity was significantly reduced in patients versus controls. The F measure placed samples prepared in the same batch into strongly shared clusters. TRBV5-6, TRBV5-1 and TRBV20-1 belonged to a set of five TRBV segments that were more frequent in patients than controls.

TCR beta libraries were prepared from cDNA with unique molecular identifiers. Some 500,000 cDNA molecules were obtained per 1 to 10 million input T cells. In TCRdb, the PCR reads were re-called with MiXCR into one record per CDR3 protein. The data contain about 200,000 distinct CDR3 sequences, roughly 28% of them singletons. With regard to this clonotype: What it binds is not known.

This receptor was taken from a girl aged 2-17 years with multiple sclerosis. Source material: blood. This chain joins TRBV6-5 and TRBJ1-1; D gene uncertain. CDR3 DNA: TGTGCCAGCAGTTACTTCGGGAACACTGAAGCTTTCTTT. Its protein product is CASSYFGNTEAFF.